This passage covers 32 T cell receptor beta chains from one sample sequenced in a study of cytomegalovirus exposure and HLA in healthy donors. The PCR employed 60 Vbeta primers together with 13 Jbeta primers. Data came from immunoSEQ multiplex PCR; TCRdb stores just in-frame clones and leaves some out. The sample has 55,000 or so clones; 82% are singletons. The sequencing sample was made of PBMCs. The receptors were gathered from a man aged 25 to 40 in good health and CMV-seronegative.

The chain is built from TRBV5-4 and TRBJ1-2; possibly TRBD1 for D (5 bases). Trimming pared 0 bases from V and 8 bases from J, leaving 8 bases between. The CDR3 consists of 12 residues. Germline V gene sequence: CDR1 SGHNT, CDR2 YYREEE (reference sequence). This CDR3 reads CASSLVGHGYTF. As DNA, the CDR3 is TGTGCCAGCAGCTTGGTGGGGCACGGCTACACCTTC.

The chain uses TRBV6-5 and TRBJ2-5; tentative D call: TRBD2 (6 bases). Trimming took 6 bases from V and 1 from J, leaving 9 bases between them. The CDR3 extends over 13 amino acids. CDR1 and CDR2 from the germline V gene are MNHEY and SVGAGI. The CDR3 sequence is CASRRGSQETQYF. The CDR3 DNA reads as TGTGCCAGCAGGCGGGGCAGCCAAGAGACCCAGTACTTC.

This clone was seen a handful of times. The chain joins TRBV2 to TRBJ2-2; D is possibly TRBD1 (6 bases). The CDR3 is 14 residues long. Looked up from germline, CDR1 is SNHLY and CDR2 is FYNNEI. The V end was cut by 6 bases, the J end by 1 base, with 9 bases between. CDR3 in DNA: TGTGCCAGCAGCTTGACAGGGAACACCGGGGAGCTGTTTTTT. Translating it yields CASSLTGNTGELFF.

This chain joins TRBV11-2 and TRBJ2-5; the match to TRBD2 covers 14 bases. The CDR3 loop spans 16 amino acids. Trimming removed 5 bases from V and 4 bases from J; junction bases left unmatched: 6. The germline gives CDR1 SGHAT, CDR2 FQNNGV. The CDR3 coding sequence is TGTGCCAGCAGCCCCCGACTAGCGGGGGGGCGAGAGACCCAGTACTTC. Protein: CASSPRLAGGRETQYF.

The table lists this clone with a count of one. The chain couples TRBV4-3 to TRBJ1-2; D not resolved. This CDR3 is built from 15 residues. CDR1 and CDR2 (germline): LGHNA, YSLEER. V was cut by 1 base and J by 0 bases, with 9 bases left in between. As DNA, the CDR3 is TGCGCCAGCAGCCAAGTGAGGGCCACTAACTATGGCTACACCTTC. Translated: CASSQVRATNYGYTF.

The chain has TRBV7-2 and TRBJ1-4; D is perhaps TRBD1 (6 bases). V lost 4 bases to trimming and J lost 8 bases, with 14 bases between them. Germline assignment: CDR1 SGHTA and CDR2 FQGNSA. The CDR3 extends over 14 amino acids. The CDR3 reads CASSSTRGKEKLFF. CDR3 sequence (DNA): TGTGCCAGCAGCTCCACAAGGGGGAAAGAAAAACTGTTTTTT.

V gene TRBV4-1 combines with J gene TRBJ2-2; 10 bases agree with TRBD2. J was trimmed by 7 bases and V by 2 bases; bases with no gene match: 7. This CDR3 spans 16 amino acids. Germline assignment: CDR1 MGHRA and CDR2 YSYEKL. CDR3 residues: CASSQLGLAVGGELFF. Here the CDR3 DNA reads TGCGCCAGCAGCCAATTAGGACTAGCGGTGGGCGGGGAGCTGTTTTTT.

This clone was observed once. V is TRBV6-5 and J is TRBJ1-1; D is perhaps TRBD1 (6 bases). CDR1 MNHEY and CDR2 SVGAGI come from the germline V gene. The CDR3 is 15 amino acids. Trimming cost V 2 bases and J 1 base, with 11 bases left between them. CDR3 bases: TGTGCCAGCAGTTACGCGGACAGCCCGAACACTGAAGCTTTCTTT. Translation gives CASSYADSPNTEAFF.

The rearrangement uses TRBV27 and TRBJ2-7; D gene unclear. This CDR3 spans 12 amino acids. V was shortened by 3 bases and J by 3 bases, with 6 bases between the two germline ends. Germline lookup yields CDR1 MNHEY and CDR2 SMNVEV (reference sequence). The CDR3 coding sequence is TGTGCCAGCAGTTTGTACGGCTACGAGCAGTACTTC. It encodes CASSLYGYEQYF.

This clone was detected only a few times. V is TRBV5-4 and J is TRBJ2-6; D is unclear. This CDR3 region has 14 residues. Trimming removed 5 bases from V and 0 bases from J, with 6 bases in between. The germline CDR1 and CDR2 sequences are SGHNT and YYREEE (reference sequence). CDR3 nucleotides: TGTGCCAGCAGGCGTCACTCTGGGGCCAACGTCCTGACTTTC. Translating gives CASRRHSGANVLTF.

This chain uses TRBV6-5 with TRBJ1-1; possibly TRBD1 for D (5 bases). V was pared by 1 base and J by 0 bases, with 9 bases between. CDR1 and CDR2 (germline): MNHEY, SVGAGI. The CDR3 sequence is 15 residues long. CDR3 coding DNA: TGTGCCAGCAGTTACTTACAGGATCTGAACACTGAAGCTTTCTTT. This gives the protein CASSYLQDLNTEAFF.

This chain connects TRBV5-6 to TRBJ2-7; perhaps TRBD1 as D (6 bases). Trimming pared 5 bases from V and 4 bases from J, leaving 10 bases between. CDR1 is SGHDT, CDR2 YYEEEE, per germline. There are 12 residues in the CDR3. CDR3 region: CASSRTEYEQYF. The CDR3 DNA follows: TGTGCCAGCAGTAGGACAGAGTACGAGCAGTACTTC.

The V gene is TRBV4-2, the J gene TRBJ2-3, with D possibly TRBD1 on 6 matching bases. V was cut by 0 bases and J by 1 base, with 8 bases left in between. This CDR3 comprises 15 residues. Germline CDR1 reads LGHNA; CDR2 reads YNFKEQ. CDR3 loop: CASSQDRGGTDTQYF. The CDR3 DNA reads TGTGCCAGCAGCCAAGACAGGGGCGGCACAGATACGCAGTATTTT.

About this clone: One end of the junction fails to match germline, which may point to a read error. The CDR3, as DNA: TGTGCTAGCAGCCTGGGACTTTACAATGAGCAGTTCTTC. This encodes CASSLGLYNEQFF. This chain links TRBV7-7 with TRBJ2-1; D possibly corresponds to TRBD2 (6 bases). This CDR3 is 13 amino acids long. Germline CDR1 reads SSHAT; CDR2 reads FNYEAQ (reference sequence).

This clone appeared a single time. The genes are TRBV6-4 and TRBJ2-7, with 9 nucleotides matching TRBD2. Germline CDR1 MRHNA, CDR2 SNTAGT. J lost 2 bases, V lost 3 bases, and 2 bases had no gene match. This CDR3 comprises 14 residues. The CDR3 sequence is CASSEREGPYEQYF. In DNA form, the CDR3 reads TGTGCCAGCAGTGAGCGGGAGGGCCCCTACGAGCAGTACTTC.

The table lists this clone with a count of one. The chain uses TRBV7-9 and TRBJ2-1; TRBD2 matches 9 bases. Germline CDR1 SEHNR, CDR2 FQNEAQ (reference sequence). The V gene end was trimmed by 5 bases and the J gene end by 6 bases; junction bases not matched to a gene: 11. The CDR3 covers 16 residues. CDR3: CASSPPRLAGPNEQFF. The DNA of the CDR3 is TGTGCCAGCAGCCCCCCCCGGCTAGCGGGGCCCAATGAGCAGTTCTTC.

The chain carries TRBV11-3 and TRBJ2-1; the match to TRBD2 covers 13 bases. Germline V gives CDR1 SGHNT, CDR2 YENEEA. This CDR3 contains 15 residues. V shed 5 bases, J shed 6 bases, and the junction held 4 bases outside the gene matches. The CDR3 region is CASSPGLAGINEQFF. The CDR3 DNA is TGTGCCAGCAGCCCGGGACTAGCGGGGATCAATGAGCAGTTCTTC.

The rearrangement uses TRBV11-3 and TRBJ1-1; the D is unclear. Germline loops: CDR1 SGHNT, CDR2 YENEEA. This CDR3 spans 15 amino acids. V lost 0 bases to trimming and J lost 2 bases, with 10 bases between them. CDR3 sequence: CASSLDTTLNTEAFF. Here the CDR3 DNA reads TGTGCCAGCAGCTTAGACACAACCCTTAACACTGAAGCTTTCTTT.

This clone occurred a few times. The V and J genes are TRBV5-1 and TRBJ2-1, with TRBD2 matching 8 bases. The germline V gene has CDR1 SGHRS and CDR2 YFSETQ. The ends lost 4 bases at V and 6 bases at J; junction bases unmatched: 3. CDR3 length equals 13 residues. The CDR3: CASSRGGLNEQFF. The DNA for the CDR3 is TGCGCCAGCAGCCGGGGGGGGCTCAATGAGCAGTTCTTC.

The chain employs TRBV5-6 and TRBJ1-2; D is unclear. The CDR3 is 17 residues long. Trimming pared 0 bases from V and 8 bases from J, leaving 23 bases between. CDR1 and CDR2 (germline): SGHDT, YYEEEE. The CDR3 sequence is CASSLEAGGVGRQGYTF. The CDR3 DNA is TGTGCCAGCAGCTTGGAGGCCGGCGGGGTTGGGCGTCAAGGCTACACCTTC.

The chain recombines TRBV30 with TRBJ2-5; 8 bases agree with TRBD1. Matching the DNA end better, TRBJ2-7 makes the J call doubtful. The CDR3 runs to 12 residues. Germline loops: CDR1 GTSNPN, CDR2 SVGIG (reference sequence). CDR3 region: CAWSLTGGEQYF. The CDR3 DNA reads as TGTGCCTGGAGTCTTACAGGGGGCGAGCAGTACTTC.

The V call is TRBV5-1, the J call TRBJ2-1; 7 nucleotides match TRBD2. V was pared by 0 bases and J by 0 bases, with 3 bases of the junction left unmatched. The CDR3 loop spans 16 amino acids. Germline values: CDR1 SGHRS, CDR2 YFSETQ. For the CDR3, the DNA is TGCGCCAGCAGCTTGGGTGGCGGGAGCTCCTACAATGAGCAGTTCTTC. Protein product: CASSLGGGSSYNEQFF.

The J gene is TRBJ1-1, the V gene TRBV27; 7 bases are shared with TRBD1. Trimming at V came to 6 bases and at J to 3 bases, leaving 1 base not matched to a gene. CDR1 MNHEY and CDR2 SMNVEV come from the germline V gene (reference sequence). The CDR3 spans 12 residues. The CDR3 DNA reads TGTGCCAGCAGGGGACAGTACACTGAAGCTTTCTTT. Residues: CASRGQYTEAFF.

The CDR3 sequence is CASSLGDYSYNEQFF. The CDR3 DNA sequence: TGTGCCAGCAGCTTAGGGGACTACTCCTACAATGAGCAGTTCTTC. The rearrangement uses TRBV5-8 and TRBJ2-1; 7 bases agree with TRBD2. The CDR3 has 15 amino acids. The V gene end was trimmed by 2 bases and the J gene end by 0 bases; junction bases not matched to a gene: 2. The germline CDR1 and CDR2 sequences are SGHTS and YDEGEE.

On this clone: Additional DNA sequences in this sample encode the identical CDR3. The chain couples TRBV30 to TRBJ1-6; no clear D gene. Trimming removed 5 bases at V and 6 bases at J, with 14 bases between. From germline, CDR1 is GTSNPN and CDR2 SVGIG (reference sequence). This CDR3 region has 14 residues. The CDR3 bases are TGTGCCTGGGCCCTACAGAGTATTAATTCACCCCTCCACTTT. This encodes CAWALQSINSPLHF.

To note about this clone: At one end the junction does not follow the germline gene, possibly because of a read error. V is TRBV7-2 and J is TRBJ1-2; D ambiguous. In germline, CDR1 is SGHTA, CDR2 FQGNSA. This CDR3 has 15 amino acids. The CDR3 protein is CASSLAGGTDYGYPF. Here the CDR3 DNA reads TGTGCCAGCAGCTTAGCAGGAGGAACAGACTATGGCTACCCCTTC.

This clone was picked up a small number of times. The chain uses TRBV19 and TRBJ1-4; D gene ambiguous. From germline, CDR1 is LNHDA and CDR2 SQIVND (reference sequence). V lost 6 bases, J lost 0 bases, and 8 bases lay in between. CDR3 size: 14 residues. DNA of the CDR3: TGTGCCAGTAGGCGGCCTGCAACTAATGAAAAACTGTTTTTT. Its translation is CASRRPATNEKLFF.

J is TRBJ2-6 and V is TRBV7-2, with D possibly being TRBD1 (6 bases). The CDR3 covers 16 residues. Looked up from germline, CDR1 is SGHTA and CDR2 is FQGNSA. V was shortened by 5 bases and J by 1 base, with 12 bases between the two germline ends. This CDR3 is CASSLHTGSGANVLTF. CDR3 coding DNA: TGTGCCAGCAGCCTACACACAGGGTCTGGGGCCAACGTCCTGACTTTC.

V gene TRBV5-4 combines with J gene TRBJ2-7, with TRBD1 matching 10 bases. Germline CDR1 is SGHNT and CDR2 is YYREEE (reference sequence). V shed 3 bases, J shed 0 bases, and the junction held 3 bases outside the gene matches. The CDR3 has 15 amino acids. The CDR3, as DNA: TGTGCCAGCAGCTACAGGACAGGGGGCTCCTACGAGCAGTACTTC. Translating gives CASSYRTGGSYEQYF.

This chain uses TRBV6-6 with TRBJ1-2, with a weak D call TRBD1 (5 bases). V lost 2 bases, J lost 6 bases, and 16 bases lay in between. This CDR3 is built from 15 residues. Germline CDR1 and CDR2: MNHNY and SVGAGI (reference sequence). CDR3 protein: CASSYLQQGTDGYTF. The CDR3 DNA reads as TGTGCCAGCAGTTACCTCCAGCAGGGCACGGATGGCTACACCTTC.

The chain employs TRBV6-1 and TRBJ1-1; no clear D. The V and J ends lost 5 bases and 3 bases respectively, with 10 bases between them. This CDR3 comprises 13 residues. Germline V CDR1 and CDR2: MNHNS, SASEGT. The CDR3 is CASSFGVDTEAFF. In DNA, the CDR3 is TGTGCCAGCAGTTTCGGTGTCGACACTGAAGCTTTCTTT.

In DNA form, the CDR3 reads TGCAGCGTTGGTTCGTTAGACAGTACTGTCTATGGCTACACCTTC. Protein: CSVGSLDSTVYGYTF. The chain joins TRBV29-1 to TRBJ1-2; perhaps TRBD1 as D (5 bases). Germline lookup yields CDR1 SQVTM and CDR2 ANQGSEA. CDR3 length equals 15 residues. V was pared by 4 bases and J by 4 bases, with 19 bases between.